The text below deals with one T cell receptor (beta chain). The antigen is unknown. Using its own MiXCR run on the multiplex PCR reads, TCRdb lists one record per CDR3 protein. Of some 130,000 distinct CDR3 sequences listed, 20% are singletons. Breast cancer patients provided tissue from their axillary draining lymph nodes. The data were obtained in a study of breast tumors, draining lymph nodes, adjacent tissues. Study results and caveats: Compared with lymph nodes, tumors were less diverse; compared with nontumor tissue, more.

The CDR3 is 17 residues long. Looked up from germline, CDR1 is MDHEN and CDR2 is SYDVKM. Losses at the gene ends were 4 bases for V and 4 bases for J; bases not matched to a gene: 8. Sample: axillary lymph node tissue. The sequence came from a female donor with breast cancer. Some clones in this sample may be carry-over from other donors' samples. The chain combines TRBV28 with TRBJ2-5; TRBD2 matches 14 bases. This chain's CDR3 is CASSSLGLAGAVETQYF. The CDR3 DNA follows: TGTGCCAGCAGTTCATTGGGACTAGCGGGAGCGGTAGAGACCCAGTACTTC.